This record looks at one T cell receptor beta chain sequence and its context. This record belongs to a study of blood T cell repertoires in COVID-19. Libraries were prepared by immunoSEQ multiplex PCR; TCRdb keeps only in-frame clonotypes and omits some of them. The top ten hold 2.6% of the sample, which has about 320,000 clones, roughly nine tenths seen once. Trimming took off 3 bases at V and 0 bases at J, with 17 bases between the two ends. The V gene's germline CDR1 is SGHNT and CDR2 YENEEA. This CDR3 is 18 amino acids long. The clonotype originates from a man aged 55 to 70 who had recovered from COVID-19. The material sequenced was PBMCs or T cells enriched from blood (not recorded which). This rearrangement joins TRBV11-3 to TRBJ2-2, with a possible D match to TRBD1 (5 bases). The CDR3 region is CASSLGNRISANTGELFF. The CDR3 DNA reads TGTGCCAGCAGCTTGGGCAACAGGATTTCAGCGAACACCGGGGAGCTGTTTTTT.